This TCR beta chain was profiled in a study of neurological immune-mediated disorders. TCRdb re-derived calls from the 5' RACE reads in MiXCR, one entry per CDR3 protein. The profile shows under 20,000 distinct CDR3 sequences, 2.6% of them singletons. Looked up from germline, CDR1 is DFQATT and CDR2 is SNEGSKA (reference sequence). CDR3 length: 11 residues. The junction had 2 bases not matched to a gene; V was cut back by 6 bases and J by 4 bases. The TCR sequence derives from a woman aged 18-29 years with multiple sclerosis. What was sequenced was PBMCs. This chain connects TRBV20-1 to TRBJ1-1, with 7 bases fitting TRBD1. The CDR3 spells CSAKGATEAFF. The CDR3 nucleotides read TGCAGTGCAAAGGGGGCCACTGAAGCTTTCTTT.